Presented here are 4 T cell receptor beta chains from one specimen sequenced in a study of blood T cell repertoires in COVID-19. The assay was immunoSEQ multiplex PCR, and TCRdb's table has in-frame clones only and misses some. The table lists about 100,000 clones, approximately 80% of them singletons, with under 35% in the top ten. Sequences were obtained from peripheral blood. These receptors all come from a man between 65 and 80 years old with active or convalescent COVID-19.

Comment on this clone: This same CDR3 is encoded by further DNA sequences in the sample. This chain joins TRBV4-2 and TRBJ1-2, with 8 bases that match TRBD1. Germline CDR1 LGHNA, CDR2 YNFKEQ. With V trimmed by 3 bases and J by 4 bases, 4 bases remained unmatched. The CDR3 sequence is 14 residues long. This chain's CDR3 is CASSHGQGGYGYTF. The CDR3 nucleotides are TGTGCCAGCAGCCACGGACAGGGAGGCTATGGCTACACCTTC.

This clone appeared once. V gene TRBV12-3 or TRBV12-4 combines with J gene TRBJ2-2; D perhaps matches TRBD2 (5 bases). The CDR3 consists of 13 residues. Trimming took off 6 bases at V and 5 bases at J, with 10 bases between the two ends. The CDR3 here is CASSLDSTGELFF. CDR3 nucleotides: TGTGCCAGCAGCTTGGACTCTACCGGGGAGCTGTTTTTT.

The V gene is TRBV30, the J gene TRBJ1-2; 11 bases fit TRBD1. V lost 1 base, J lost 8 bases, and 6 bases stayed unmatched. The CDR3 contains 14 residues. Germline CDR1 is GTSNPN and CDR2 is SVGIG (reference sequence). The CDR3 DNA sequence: TGTGCCTGGAGTGCCGGACAGGGGGCGGGAGGCTACACCTTC. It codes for CAWSAGQGAGGYTF.

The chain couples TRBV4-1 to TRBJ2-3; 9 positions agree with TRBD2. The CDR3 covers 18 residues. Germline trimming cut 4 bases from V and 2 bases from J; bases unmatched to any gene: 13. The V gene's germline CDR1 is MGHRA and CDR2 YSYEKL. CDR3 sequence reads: CASSPTMAGGPNTDTQYF. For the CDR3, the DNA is TGCGCCAGCAGCCCGACTATGGCGGGGGGGCCCAACACAGATACGCAGTATTTT.